These T cell receptor beta chains were read from a single sample in a study of blood T cell repertoires in COVID-19. Using immunoSEQ multiplex PCR, the repertoire was profiled, and TCRdb retains in-frame clones only, with some absent. The sample yields some 200,000 clones, around 84% seen once. The material sequenced was peripheral blood. These receptors were obtained from a man aged 80 or over with acute or convalescent COVID-19. CDR3s include the opening cysteine and the closing phenylalanine or tryptophan. The order of the fields is V gene, D gene, clone size, J gene, CDR3 DNA, CDR3 protein. The D gene is left open where the match is weak. Clone size is given for some rows only: seen once, a few or many times, or a class if the clone is expanded.

>TRBV15|.|.|TRBJ1-3
TGTGCCACCAGCAGAGTTCCATTCTCTGGAAACACCATATATTTT
CATSRVPFSGNTIYF
>TRBV11-2|TRBD2|few|TRBJ2-7
TGTGCCAGCAGCACGGGACTAGCGGGAGGCAGAGACTTC
CASSTGLAGGRDF
>TRBV25-1|.|.|TRBJ1-2
TGTGCCAGCAGTGAATATAACCTCCCAGGGGCGGCTGGCTACACCTTC
CASSEYNLPGAAGYTF
>TRBV11-1|TRBD2|.|TRBJ2-2
TGTGCCAGCAGCCCGCGGGGGGGGCAAAACACCGGGGAGCTGTTTTTT
CASSPRGGQNTGELFF
>TRBV10-2|.|.|TRBJ2-4
TGCGCCAGCAGTGAGTTCAGGGGGAGGTCCAAAAACATTCAGTACTTC
CASSEFRGRSKNIQYF
>TRBV11-3|TRBD2|.|TRBJ2-5
TGTGCCAGCAGCTTGGGGCTAGCGGTGGGGGAGACCCAGTACTTC
CASSLGLAVGETQYF
>TRBV30|.|many|TRBJ2-1
TGTGCCTGGAGTGAAGGGGTGGGCTCCTACAATGAGCAGTTCTTC
CAWSEGVGSYNEQFF
>TRBV3-1/TRBV3-2|TRBD2|once|TRBJ2-1
TGTGCCAGCAGCCGAGGACTAGCGGGTGACAATGAGCAGTTCTTC
CASSRGLAGDNEQFF
>TRBV12-3/TRBV12-4|.|.|TRBJ2-5
TGTGCCAGCAGCCTAGGGACATTAGAGACCCAGTACTTC
CASSLGTLETQYF
>TRBV6-2/TRBV6-3|TRBD2|.|TRBJ2-7
TGTGCCAGCAGTTACAGCGGGAGAAACGAGCAGTACTTC
CASSYSGRNEQYF
>TRBV5-1|TRBD1|once|TRBJ1-1
TGCGCCAGCAGCGAGGGACAGATTTTAAACACTGAAGCTTTCTTT
CASSEGQILNTEAFF
>TRBV7-9|.|.|TRBJ1-2
TGTGCCAGCAGCTCCCCCCCGTCGGTTCATGGCTACACCTTC
CASSSPPSVHGYTF
>TRBV18|TRBD2|few|TRBJ2-3
TGTGCCAGCTCACCCCCCGGGACTAGCGGCACAGATACGCAGTATTTT
CASSPPGTSGTDTQYF
>TRBV7-8|.|once|TRBJ2-1
TGTGCCAGCAGCCCGACTTCCTCCTACAATGAGCAGTTCTTC
CASSPTSSYNEQFF
>TRBV5-1|TRBD1|.|TRBJ2-7
TGCGCCAGCAGCCGGACAGGGCCCTACGAGCAGTACTTC
CASSRTGPYEQYF
>TRBV2|.|once|TRBJ1-2
TGTGCCAGCAGTGGCCAGTCCAACTATGGCTACACCTTC
CASSGQSNYGYTF
>TRBV6-2/TRBV6-3|.|.|TRBJ2-2
TGTGCCAGCAGTAGATCAGGGTCTAACGCCGGGGAGCTGTTTTTT
CASSRSGSNAGELFF
>TRBV7-9|TRBD2|.|TRBJ2-3
TGTGCCAGCACGTTAGTAGCGGGAGTTAAAGATACGCAGTATTTT
CASTLVAGVKDTQYF
>TRBV6-5|.|.|TRBJ2-2
TGTGCCAGCACCGAAGACATATTAACCGGGGAGCTGTTTTTT
CASTEDILTGELFF
>TRBV30|.|.|TRBJ2-7
TGTGCCTGGAGTCAGAACACCTACGAGCAGTACTTC
CAWSQNTYEQYF
>TRBV5-1|.|.|TRBJ2-7
TGCGCCAGCAGCTTGGACAGGAACGAGCAGTACTTC
CASSLDRNEQYF
>TRBV24-1|TRBD2|.|TRBJ2-5
TGTGCCACCGGTTCTCCTAGCGGGTCCCAAGAGACCCAGTACTTC
CATGSPSGSQETQYF
>TRBV6-6|.|.|TRBJ1-5
TGTGCCAGCAGCTCGTCCAGGGATCAGCCCCAGCATTTT
CASSSSRDQPQHF
>TRBV2|.|.|TRBJ2-3
TGTGCCAGCAGGACAGCTCTAGGGGGCACAGATACGCAGTATTTT
CASRTALGGTDTQYF
>TRBV7-9|.|.|TRBJ1-1
TGTGCCAGCAGCCCCTGGACAGCTACAAACACTGAAGCTTTCTTT
CASSPWTATNTEAFF
>TRBV9|.|.|TRBJ2-5
TGTGCCACTGTCGATCGGGAGACCCAGTACTTC
CATVDRETQYF
>TRBV5-1|.|.|TRBJ1-5
TGCGCCAGCAGCTGGGACGTGACAGGAAAGGGGAATTATAGCAATCAGCCCCAGCATTTT
CASSWDVTGKGNYSNQPQHF
>TRBV7-2|.|.|TRBJ2-3
TGTGCCAGCAGCCCCAGAACCAGGACTACTAGCACAGATACGCAGTATTTT
CASSPRTRTTSTDTQYF
>TRBV18|.|.|TRBJ2-5
TGTGCCAGCTCACCAGCTAGGGGAGAGACCCAGTACTTC
CASSPARGETQYF
>TRBV11-2|.|.|TRBJ2-7
TGTGCCAGCAGCGGGTGGGAGACGGCTGAAGGCTACGAGCAGTACTTC
CASSGWETAEGYEQYF
>TRBV12-3/TRBV12-4|.|.|TRBJ1-2
TGTGCCAGCAGTTTAGGGGCGGGGGGTGGCTACACCTTC
CASSLGAGGGYTF
>TRBV7-2|TRBD2|.|TRBJ2-3
TGTGCCAGCAACGCCCCGTCTAGCGGGAGTACAGATACGCAGTATTTT
CASNAPSSGSTDTQYF
>TRBV29-1|TRBD1|.|TRBJ2-1
TGCAGCGTTGGACAGGGGGGCTCCTACAATGAGCAGTTCTTC
CSVGQGGSYNEQFF
>TRBV14|TRBD2|.|TRBJ2-7
TGTGCCAGCAGCCAAGCTCGACTAGCGGGGCCCTACGAGCAGTACTTC
CASSQARLAGPYEQYF
>TRBV9|.|.|TRBJ2-1
TGTGCCAGCAGCTCGAGAACCGATCCCCCTACTAGCAGCGATGAGCAGTTCTTC
CASSSRTDPPTSSDEQFF
>TRBV27|TRBD2|.|TRBJ2-1
TGTGCCAGCAGTCCCCCCGTCGGAACTAGCGGCAATGAGCAGTTCTTC
CASSPPVGTSGNEQFF
>TRBV6-5|.|.|TRBJ1-6
TGTGCCAGCCTTGGTCGGGGGAATAATTCACCCCTCCACTTT
CASLGRGNNSPLHF
>TRBV25-1|.|.|TRBJ1-1
TGTGCCAGCAGAATGGATTGGGGGCGGGACACTGAAGCTTTCTTT
CASRMDWGRDTEAFF
>TRBV28|.|.|TRBJ2-7
TGTGCCAGTAATTTACTTGGGACTGACACCTACGAGCAGTACTTC
CASNLLGTDTYEQYF
>TRBV19|.|few|TRBJ1-5
TGTGCCAGTACCCTAAAGACAGGATTCGCCCAGCATTTT
CASTLKTGFAQHF
>TRBV27|.|.|TRBJ1-3
TGTGCCAGCAGGCCCCAGGGCTCTGGAAACACCATATATTTT
CASRPQGSGNTIYF
>TRBV7-2|.|.|TRBJ1-4
TGTGCCAGCAGCCAAGGCAACGCCGACGGGGGAAAACTGTTTTTT
CASSQGNADGGKLFF
>TRBV9|.|.|TRBJ1-2
TGTGCCAGCAGCGTAGGAGGGCCGAACTATGGCTACACCTTC
CASSVGGPNYGYTF